Below are 15 T cell receptor beta chains sequenced from a single sample in a study of T cell changes during pregnancy in multiple sclerosis. TCRdb's copy holds only in-frame clones and misses some; the assay was immunoSEQ multiplex PCR. The sample carries more than 55,000 clones, over 75% recorded once. Sequenced here: peripheral blood, sampled in the first trimester of pregnancy. Every receptor here comes from a female donor in good health, enrolled as a control in a pregnancy study.

The chain carries TRBV15 and TRBJ1-2, with D maybe TRBD1 (5 bases). The germline V gene has CDR1 LNHNV and CDR2 YYDKDF (reference sequence). The CDR3 loop spans 13 amino acids. V lost 5 bases, J lost 8 bases, and 15 bases lay in between. The CDR3 spells CATSPGWGVGYTF. The CDR3 bases are TGTGCCACCAGCCCTGGGTGGGGGGTAGGCTACACCTTC.

The gene calls are TRBV9 and TRBJ2-1; 7 positions agree with TRBD2. Germline CDR1 reads SGDLS; CDR2 reads YYNGEE. The V and J ends lost 0 bases and 8 bases, in that order; junction bases with no gene match: 8. The CDR3 is 15 residues long. CDR3 DNA: TGTGCCAGCAGCGTAGGAGCGGGAAGGATTGATGAGCAGTTCTTC. It encodes CASSVGAGRIDEQFF.

CDR3 DNA: TGTGCCAGCCAAAACGGTATGAACACTGAAGCTTTCTTT. This codes for CASQNGMNTEAFF. This chain connects TRBV6-6 to TRBJ1-1, with no clear D. With 8 bases removed from V and 0 bases from J, the gap between germline ends came to 10 bases. Germline CDR1 MNHNY, CDR2 SVGAGI (reference sequence). The CDR3 is 13 residues long.

The V and J genes are TRBV2 and TRBJ1-5, with D perhaps matching TRBD1 (5 bases). This CDR3 has 15 amino acids. The germline V gene has CDR1 SNHLY and CDR2 FYNNEI. V lost 6 bases and J lost 3, with 15 bases in between. This chain's CDR3 is CASSSRAPFNQPQHF. Written as DNA, the CDR3 is TGTGCCAGCAGCTCCAGGGCCCCCTTCAATCAGCCCCAGCATTTT.

This chain links TRBV15 with TRBJ1-2, with a weak D call TRBD1 (5 bases). Germline values: CDR1 LNHNV, CDR2 YYDKDF (reference sequence). V lost 2 bases, J lost 6 bases, and 16 bases lay in between. The length of the CDR3 is 15 residues. The CDR3 region is CATSRTGGIEDGYTF. The CDR3 nucleotides are TGTGCCACCAGCAGAACGGGGGGAATAGAGGATGGCTACACCTTC.

The chain carries TRBV6-1 and TRBJ1-3; no firm D call. Germline CDR1 reads MNHNS; CDR2 reads SASEGT. The CDR3 is 15 amino acids. The V gene lost 8 bases and the J gene lost 0 bases, with 14 bases spanning the gap. This CDR3 is CASPPRFPSGNTIYF. DNA for the CDR3: TGTGCCAGCCCTCCACGGTTCCCCTCTGGAAACACCATATATTTT.

The chain links TRBV11-2 to TRBJ2-3; 9 positions match TRBD1. Looked up from germline, CDR1 is SGHAT and CDR2 is FQNNGV. V gave up 5 bases and J gave up 0 bases; unmatched junction bases: 3. The CDR3 sequence is 15 residues long. CDR3 loop: CASSAQGASTDTQYF. The CDR3 coding sequence is TGTGCCAGCAGCGCACAGGGGGCTAGCACAGATACGCAGTATTTT.

J is TRBJ2-4 and V is TRBV11-2, with D maybe TRBD1 (6 bases). CDR1 and CDR2 from the germline V gene are SGHAT and FQNNGV. The CDR3 spans 16 residues. The germline V and J ends were trimmed by 4 bases and 2 bases, with 15 bases remaining between them. The CDR3 sequence: CASSSLQTGTKNIQYF. CDR3 DNA: TGTGCCAGCAGCTCCTTGCAGACAGGAACCAAAAACATTCAGTACTTC.

This chain links TRBV6-1 with TRBJ2-3, with TRBD2 as a possible D gene (5 bases). The germline gives CDR1 MNHNS, CDR2 SASEGT. The V gene lost 3 bases and the J gene lost 5 bases, with 18 bases spanning the gap. CDR3 size: 16 residues. The CDR3 region is CASSDSGELEQDTQYF. CDR3 nucleotide sequence: TGTGCCAGCAGTGATTCTGGGGAGTTGGAACAAGATACGCAGTATTTT.

The CDR3 loop reads CASSFGTGSYEQYF. The CDR3, as DNA: TGTGCCAGCAGTTTTGGGACAGGGTCCTACGAGCAGTACTTC. The rearrangement uses TRBV28 and TRBJ2-7; 9 nucleotides line up with TRBD1. The length of the CDR3 is 14 residues. Germline CDR1 reads MDHEN; CDR2 reads SYDVKM. V lost 3 bases and J lost 1; bases outside the gene matches: 1.

J is TRBJ2-7 and V is TRBV18; 8 bases are a match to TRBD1. V dropped 3 bases and J dropped 5; count of bases not matched to a gene: 18. Germline V gene data show CDR1 as KGHSH and CDR2 as LQKENI. This CDR3 is built from 18 residues. CDR3 in DNA: TGTGCCAGCTCACCTTTCCCTCCGGGTTTGGACAGGGACCACGAGCAGTACTTC. This sequence encodes CASSPFPPGLDRDHEQYF.

The rearrangement links TRBV5-6 to TRBJ2-7; D possibly corresponds to TRBD1 (6 bases). V dropped 4 bases and J dropped 5 bases, with 16 bases sitting between them. This CDR3 has 14 residues. Per germline, CDR1 SGHDT and CDR2 YYEEEE. The CDR3 DNA is TGTGCCAGCAGCGGATCCGGGACACTCGACGAGCAGTACTTC. As protein: CASSGSGTLDEQYF.

This chain uses TRBV27 with TRBJ1-5, with TRBD1 as a possible D gene (6 bases). Germline values: CDR1 MNHEY, CDR2 SMNVEV (reference sequence). This CDR3 contains 13 residues. V was clipped by 0 bases and J by 13 bases, with 13 bases between them. In nucleotides, the CDR3 is TGTGCCAGCAGTTTATCGATACAGGGAAGTCAGCATTTT. This gives the protein CASSLSIQGSQHF.

This CDR3 reads CASSERWEGGYEQYF. The CDR3 DNA follows: TGTGCCAGCAGTGAAAGGTGGGAGGGGGGATACGAGCAGTACTTC. The V gene is TRBV6-1, the J gene TRBJ2-7, with D possibly TRBD2 on 7 matching bases. CDR1 is MNHNS, CDR2 SASEGT, per germline. Trimming took 2 bases from V and 4 from J, leaving 15 bases between them. This CDR3 contains 15 residues.

The count of this clone is one. The chain uses TRBV4-1 and TRBJ1-5; TRBD1 matches at 8 bases. CDR1 is MGHRA, CDR2 YSYEKL, per germline. This CDR3 contains 14 residues. Trimming cost V 4 bases and J 6 bases; bases outside gene matches: 5. The CDR3 sequence: CASSRDRGSQPQHF. CDR3 in DNA: TGCGCCAGCAGCCGCGACAGGGGAAGTCAGCCCCAGCATTTT.